This TCR beta chain originates from a study of cytomegalovirus exposure and HLA in healthy donors. Study-wide results and caveats: Most subjects' HLA-A and HLA-B alleles were reportedly predicted from TCR beta sequences.

60 Vbeta and 13 Jbeta primers were used in PCR. The repertoire was sequenced with immunoSEQ multiplex PCR; TCRdb's copy has only in-frame clones and lacks some. Of some 150,000 clones in the sample, about 59% were seen once. As concerns this clone: Its antigen is not known.

The CDR3 is 19 residues long. CDR1 and CDR2 (germline): PRHDT, FYEKMQ (reference sequence). J was trimmed by 9 bases and V by 8 bases; bases with no gene match: 27. Sequencing input: PBMCs. The chain carries TRBV13 and TRBJ2-7; 11 nucleotides line up with TRBD2. This sequence was found in a man in his forties in good health and CMV-seronegative. CDR3 DNA sequence: TGTGCCAGCGTAACCTATCGGGACAGGTTTATAGCGGGAGGGCCCGGGCAGTACTTC. It codes for CASVTYRDRFIAGGPGQYF. Based on the CDR3 plus reference TRBV13 and TRBJ2-7, the full variable domain is AAGVIQSPRHLIKEKRETATLKCYPIPRHDTVYWYQQGPGQDPQFLISFYEKMQSDKGSIPDRFSAQQFSDYHSELNMSSLELGDSALYFCASVTYRDRFIAGGPGQYFGPGTRLTVT.